What follows is one T cell receptor (beta chain) and its context. CDR3 size: 14 residues. The germline CDR1 and CDR2 sequences are SGHTS and YDEGEE. The junction had 3 bases not matched to a gene; V was cut back by 4 bases and J by 2 bases. The data derive from a study of blood T cell repertoires in COVID-19. Whole-study context: Samples taken during acute and convalescent COVID-19 were collected in the United States, Italy and Spain.

As processed by the authors: Estimates of nucleated cell counts were drawn from the amplification of reference gene primers. Data came from immunoSEQ multiplex PCR; TCRdb stores just in-frame clones and leaves some out. The DNA was the basis for D and trimming; V, J and clone size are from that table. The data contain around 100,000 clones, about 88% of them seen just once; the ten biggest clones take up 7% to 9%. This sequence joins TRBV5-8 and TRBJ2-3; 8 bases agree with TRBD2. This clonotype originated in a man younger than 40 in a cohort sampled during active COVID-19. Sequencing was carried out using peripheral blood. The CDR3, as DNA: TGTGCCAGCAGCCCTGGACTAGCCACAGATACGCAGTATTTT. Protein product: CASSPGLATDTQYF.